These 29 T cell receptor beta chains were all obtained from the same sample, sequenced in a study of T cell responses to AZD1222 COVID-19 vaccine. Produced via immunoSEQ multiplex PCR; TCRdb's table is partial and in-frame only. The sample shows approximately 100,000 clones, approximately 85% of them seen only once. The specimen comprised peripheral blood, sampled on day 0 of MenACWY control vaccination. The origin of the receptors is an adult in good health.

This clone has only a few counts. Distinct nucleotide sequences in the sample also encode this CDR3. The rearrangement links TRBV5-5 to TRBJ2-1, with D tentatively TRBD1 (6 bases). The CDR3 covers 15 residues. V was clipped by 1 base and J by 1 base, with 9 bases between them. CDR1 is SGHKS and CDR2 is YYEKEE in the germline V gene (reference sequence). The CDR3 region has the DNA TGTGCCAGCAGCTTGAGGCAGGGGTCCTACAATGAGCAGTTCTTC. Protein sequence: CASSLRQGSYNEQFF.

The V call is TRBV11-2, the J call TRBJ1-1; no reliable D call. From germline, CDR1 is SGHAT and CDR2 FQNNGV. CDR3 size: 14 residues. V gave up 0 bases and J gave up 1 base, with 6 bases separating them. The CDR3 region is CASSLDSGNTEAFF. DNA for the CDR3: TGTGCCAGCAGCTTAGATTCGGGGAACACTGAAGCTTTCTTT.

There are a few counts of this clone. The chain has TRBV2 and TRBJ2-7; 13 nucleotides line up with TRBD2. In germline, CDR1 is SNHLY, CDR2 FYNNEI. This CDR3 is 16 amino acids long. The ends lost 2 bases at V and 3 bases at J; junction bases unmatched: 4. CDR3 residues: CASSEFGTSGVYEQYF. In DNA, the CDR3 is TGTGCCAGCAGTGAATTCGGGACTAGCGGGGTCTACGAGCAGTACTTC. Complete variable domain (other parts from reference TRBV2 and TRBJ2-7): EPEVTQTPSHQVTQMGQEVILRCVPISNHLYFYWYRQILGQKVEFLVSFYNNEISEKSEIFDDQFSVERPDGSNFTLKIRSTKLEDSAMYFCASSEFGTSGVYEQYFGPGTRLTVT.

The J gene is TRBJ1-1, the V gene TRBV7-2; 8 nucleotides agree with TRBD1. Germline values: CDR1 SGHTA, CDR2 FQGNSA. The J segment lost 11 bases and the V segment lost 3 bases, leaving 11 bases of the junction unmatched. This CDR3 contains 14 residues. This CDR3 reads CASSFTGGIDAAFF. CDR3 DNA: TGTGCCAGCAGCTTTACAGGGGGGATTGACGCTGCTTTCTTT.

V usage is TRBV28 and J usage is TRBJ1-5; unclear D gene. V was trimmed by 1 base and J by 4 bases, leaving 8 bases between them. The length of the CDR3 is 14 residues. Germline V gene data show CDR1 as MDHEN and CDR2 as SYDVKM. In DNA, the CDR3 is TGTGCCAGCAGTTTATACATGGGGAATCAGCCCCAGCATTTT. Its translation: CASSLYMGNQPQHF.

The chain is built from TRBV7-8 and TRBJ1-5, with a tentative D call TRBD1 (6 bases). The CDR3 is 16 residues long. The germline CDR1 and CDR2 sequences are SGHVS and FQNEAQ. V was trimmed by 5 bases and J by 11 bases, leaving 25 bases between them. CDR3: CASSSGTTGAIRSQHF. CDR3 sequence (DNA): TGTGCCAGCAGCAGTGGGACAACAGGTGCGATCAGATCCCAGCATTTT.

The J gene is TRBJ2-7, the V gene TRBV4-2; 11 bases align to TRBD2. This CDR3 is built from 16 residues. J lost 2 bases, V lost 0 bases, and 3 bases had no gene match. The germline CDR1 and CDR2 sequences are LGHNA and YNFKEQ. In nucleotides, the CDR3 is TGTGCCAGCAGCCAAGACATAGCGGGGGGGCCCTACGAGCAGTACTTC. Amino acids: CASSQDIAGGPYEQYF.

In this sample, this clone turned up once. V is TRBV3-1 (or the pseudogene TRBV3-2) and J is TRBJ1-1; D not certain. The V gene's germline CDR1 is LGHDT and CDR2 YNNKEL (reference sequence). With 0 bases removed from V and 3 bases from J, the gap between germline ends came to 17 bases. The CDR3 totals 17 residues. The CDR3 DNA reads as TGTGCCAGCAGCCAAGATGAGGAGGCCCCCGGATACACTGAAGCTTTCTTT. It encodes CASSQDEEAPGYTEAFF.

This clone was recorded only once. This chain uses TRBV24-1 with TRBJ1-2, with unresolved D. The CDR3 sequence is 10 residues long. Trimming took off 8 bases at V and 8 bases at J, with 8 bases between the two ends. Looked up from germline, CDR1 is KGHDR and CDR2 is SFDVKD. The chain's CDR3 is CATKTPGYTF. The CDR3 DNA is TGTGCCACCAAGACGCCCGGCTACACCTTC.

This clone was seen only a few times. This chain joins TRBV27 and TRBJ2-7; 9 positions agree with TRBD1. Looked up from germline, CDR1 is MNHEY and CDR2 is SMNVEV (reference sequence). The V and J ends lost 6 bases and 0 bases, in that order; junction bases with no gene match: 6. CDR3 length equals 15 residues. The CDR3 region has the DNA TGTGCCAGCAGGGGGACAGGGACATTCTCCTACGAGCAGTACTTC. This translates into CASRGTGTFSYEQYF.

The CDR3: CASSALPGPPRAEQYF. DNA for the CDR3: TGTGCCAGCAGCGCACTCCCGGGACCACCACGTGCCGAGCAGTACTTC. The chain couples TRBV5-5 to TRBJ2-7; D could derive from TRBD1 or TRBD2 (5 bases each). This CDR3 has 16 residues. Deletions cut 4 bases from V and 6 bases from J, with 23 bases between. Germline CDR1 is SGHKS and CDR2 is YYEKEE (reference sequence).

V usage is TRBV29-1 and J usage is TRBJ1-4, with 9 bases identical to TRBD1. J gave up 5 bases and V 6 bases, and 4 bases lay outside the gene matches. Germline-derived CDR1 and CDR2 are SQVTM and ANQGSEA. This CDR3 spans 13 amino acids. CDR3 residues: CSVEGTGNEKLFF. The CDR3 region has the DNA TGCAGCGTCGAGGGGACAGGGAATGAAAAACTGTTTTTT.

This clone was counted once. The rearrangement joins TRBV28 to TRBJ1-2; weak D call: TRBD1 (5 bases). V gave up 6 bases and J gave up 4 bases, with 12 bases separating them. The CDR3 contains 13 residues. The germline gives CDR1 MDHEN, CDR2 SYDVKM. The CDR3 reads CASRRGASYGYTF. In DNA form, the CDR3 reads TGTGCCAGCAGGCGAGGGGCGTCCTATGGCTACACCTTC.

The J gene is TRBJ2-7, the V gene TRBV5-1, with D possibly being TRBD1 (6 bases). Germline CDR1 is SGHRS and CDR2 is YFSETQ. The V gene lost 4 bases and the J gene lost 0 bases, with 11 bases spanning the gap. This CDR3 spans 14 amino acids. The CDR3 DNA sequence: TGCGCCAGCAGCCCGACAGGCGGCTCCTACGAGCAGTACTTC. Its protein product is CASSPTGGSYEQYF.

CDR3 nucleotide sequence: TGTGCCAGCAGTGGAGGGACAGGTGTCTACAATGAGCAGTTCTTC. Its translation: CASSGGTGVYNEQFF. The V gene is TRBV5-8, the J gene TRBJ2-1, with 8 positions matching TRBD1. V was pared by 5 bases and J by 3 bases, with 7 bases of the junction left unmatched. The CDR3 consists of 15 residues. CDR1 and CDR2 (germline): SGHTS, YDEGEE.

As concerns this clone: Other nucleotide sequences in the sample specify the same CDR3. V is TRBV5-1 and J is TRBJ2-5; TRBD1 aligns across 9 bases. V dropped 0 bases and J dropped 5; count of bases not matched to a gene: 5. The germline V gene encodes CDR1 SGHRS and CDR2 YFSETQ. The CDR3 spans 15 residues. For the CDR3, the DNA is TGCGCCAGCAGCTTGGGGGACAGGGATCGGGAGACCCAGTACTTC. Its protein product is CASSLGDRDRETQYF.

The chain joins TRBV7-3 to TRBJ1-2, with D possibly TRBD1 on 5 matching bases. The CDR3 is made up of 14 amino acids. V was pared by 1 base and J by 6 bases, with 12 bases between. Germline V lookup: CDR1 SGHTA, CDR2 FQGTGA. DNA for the CDR3: TGTGCCAGCAGCTTAAGTCGGCAGGGAGATGGCTACACCTTC. Amino acid sequence: CASSLSRQGDGYTF.

The chain employs TRBV6-2 or TRBV6-3 and TRBJ1-1; D perhaps matches TRBD1 (6 bases). The CDR3 is 16 residues long. Germline loops: CDR1 MNHEY, CDR2 SVGEGT. V was clipped by 1 base and J by 4 bases, with 16 bases between them. For the CDR3, the DNA is TGTGCCAGCAGTTACTTAACAGGGCCCGCGGGCACTGAAGCTTTCTTT. Translated: CASSYLTGPAGTEAFF.

The chain is built from TRBV7-2 and TRBJ1-1; no reliable D call. V lost 3 bases to trimming and J lost 4 bases, with 9 bases between them. CDR1 and CDR2 (germline): SGHTA, FQGNSA. This CDR3 is built from 13 residues. CDR3 sequence reads: CASSFKFRTEAFF. CDR3 nucleotides: TGTGCCAGCAGCTTTAAGTTCCGCACTGAAGCTTTCTTT.

V gene TRBV4-1 combines with J gene TRBJ2-7; no definite D call. The CDR3 is 13 amino acids. Trimming took off 1 base at V and 6 bases at J, with 10 bases between the two ends. CDR1 is MGHRA and CDR2 is YSYEKL in the germline V gene. CDR3 nucleotides: TGCGCCAGCAGCCAAGGGGTACGCGGCGAGCAGTACTTC. Its protein is CASSQGVRGEQYF.

The chain combines TRBV7-3 with TRBJ1-2; TRBD1 matches at 8 bases. The length of the CDR3 is 14 residues. V lost 2 bases and J lost 7; bases outside the gene matches: 6. Germline V gene data show CDR1 as SGHTA and CDR2 as FQGTGA. DNA for the CDR3: TGTGCCAGCAGCTTAGGCGACAGGGGTGGTGGCTACACCTTC. It specifies CASSLGDRGGGYTF.

The chain carries TRBV5-1 and TRBJ2-3; D perhaps matches TRBD2 (5 bases). Germline V gene data show CDR1 as SGHRS and CDR2 as YFSETQ. The CDR3 runs to 15 residues. The germline V and J ends were trimmed by 0 bases and 1 base, with 9 bases remaining between them. The CDR3 DNA sequence: TGCGCCAGCAGCTTGGAAGGGAGCCGCACAGATACGCAGTATTTT. Translated, it gives CASSLEGSRTDTQYF.

The V gene is TRBV13, the J gene TRBJ1-1, with D perhaps TRBD1 (5 bases). The CDR3 loop spans 11 amino acids. Germline V gives CDR1 PRHDT, CDR2 FYEKMQ (reference sequence). Between the trimmed V and J ends, which lost 0 bases and 11 bases, there was a span of 7 bases. CDR3 loop: CASSLGGHAFF. As DNA, the CDR3 is TGTGCCAGCAGCTTAGGGGGGCATGCTTTCTTT.

The chain uses TRBV5-6 and TRBJ2-7; perhaps TRBD1 as D (7 bases). Trimming shortened V by 3 bases and J by 6 bases, and 16 bases separated the two germline ends. CDR3 length: 14 residues. The germline V gene has CDR1 SGHDT and CDR2 YYEEEE. CDR3 sequence reads: CASSWGRGAFEQYF. DNA of the CDR3: TGTGCCAGCAGCTGGGGCAGGGGGGCCTTCGAGCAGTACTTC. Full variable domain (missing parts from reference TRBV5-6 and TRBJ2-7): DAGVTQSPTHLIKTRGQQVTLRCSPKSGHDTVSWYQQALGQGPQFIFQYYEEEERQRGNFPDRFSGHQFPNYSSELNVNALLLGDSALYLCASSWGRGAFEQYFGPGTRLTVT.

V is TRBV6-5 and J is TRBJ1-4, with D unclear. This CDR3 spans 13 amino acids. Between the trimmed V and J ends, which lost 7 bases and 4 bases, there was a span of 10 bases. Germline V gives CDR1 MNHEY, CDR2 SVGAGI. The CDR3 DNA is TGTGCCAGCACTAACGGCAATAATGAAAAACTGTTTTTT. Encoded protein: CASTNGNNEKLFF.

The V gene is TRBV7-3, the J gene TRBJ2-5; D unresolved. The length of the CDR3 is 14 residues. Germline lookup yields CDR1 SGHTA and CDR2 FQGTGA. Trimming pared 1 base from V and 0 bases from J, leaving 6 bases between. For the CDR3, the DNA is TGTGCCAGCAGCTTAAGCGCAAACCAAGAGACCCAGTACTTC. This translates into CASSLSANQETQYF.

V is TRBV6-6 and J is TRBJ2-3, with 10 bases that match TRBD2. After removal of 3 bases from V and 3 bases from J, the junction contained 6 bases not matched to a gene. Germline-derived CDR1 and CDR2 are MNHNY and SVGAGI (reference sequence). The CDR3 sequence is 16 residues long. The CDR3 protein is CASSYPASGGTDTQYF. DNA for the CDR3: TGTGCCAGCAGTTATCCTGCTAGCGGGGGAACAGATACGCAGTATTTT.

J is TRBJ1-5 and V is TRBV11-3; D is undetermined. The CDR3 sequence is 16 residues long. From germline, CDR1 is SGHNT and CDR2 YENEEA. Trimming took off 0 bases at V and 3 bases at J, with 12 bases between the two ends. In DNA form, the CDR3 reads TGTGCCAGCAGCTTAGAAGGGCCAGGCCTCAATCAGCCCCAGCATTTT. It specifies CASSLEGPGLNQPQHF.

The CDR3 loop reads CASSFPPGTYEQYF. The CDR3 DNA reads TGTGCCAGCAGCTTCCCTCCAGGGACCTACGAGCAGTACTTC. This chain uses TRBV7-9 with TRBJ2-7; tentative D call: TRBD1 (5 bases). V dropped 3 bases and J dropped 2 bases, with 11 bases sitting between them. The germline V gene has CDR1 SEHNR and CDR2 FQNEAQ (reference sequence). This CDR3 contains 14 residues.